This entry features one T cell receptor beta chain sequence. Its target is unknown. Arm-PCR with iRepertoire HTBI primers amplified the CDR3 regions for these TCR beta libraries. Original processing methods: Across the samples, identification revealed 55 to 75 TRBV and more than 11 TRBJ segments. TCRdb recomputed calls from the multiplex PCR reads with MiXCR, one row per CDR3 protein. TCRdb's processing, not the authors' own work, is the source of the V and J calls. This sample has 700,000 or so distinct CDR3 sequences; 30% occur once, and the top ten carry 40% to 50%. The source of the sample is a study of regulatory T cells in long-lasting Graves disease. The CDR3 length is 14 residues. The germline CDR1 and CDR2 sequences are SEHNR and FQNEAQ (reference sequence). V lost 2 bases and J lost 1, with 8 bases in between. Whole-study findings and limits: There were preferences for TRBV28, TRBJ1-2 and TRBJ2-5 in persistent disease. TCR diversity in persistent Graves' patients was below that of newly diagnosed ones.

Time point noted: persistent/refractory GD, antithyroid drugs over 5 years with positive TRAb. Generation of the TCR library employed RNA extracted from PBMCs. The V gene is TRBV7-9, the J gene TRBJ1-1; D is perhaps TRBD1 (5 bases). Material: peripheral blood mononuclear cells (PBMCs), obtained when the disease was refractory, from a patient treated with antithyroid drugs. This TCR derives from a female donor with Graves disease. CDR3 protein: CASSLQGKNTEAFF. The CDR3 nucleotides read TGTGCCAGCAGCTTACAGGGCAAGAACACTGAAGCTTTCTTT.